The present entry profiles one T cell receptor (beta chain) with its context. What it binds is unknown. Genomic DNA of every subset was divided equally among multiple immunoSEQ plates. Under the authors' procedure: Owing to the provision of junction-only sequences devoid of quality scores by immunoSEQ, filtering differed. Assay used: immunoSEQ multiplex PCR; TCRdb lists only in-frame clones, some missing. V, J and clone size derive from that table, while D and trimming were established from the DNA sequence. Of around 580,000 clones in the sample, roughly 98% were seen once. The sample belongs to a study of shared clonotypes between healthy human individuals. The study's findings and limits: Naive subsets generally had larger estimated richness than memory subsets. Clonotypes that were shared across a few donors made up around 5% of naive CD4 clonotypes.

Germline lookup yields CDR1 SEHNR and CDR2 FQNEAQ (reference sequence). There are 15 residues in the CDR3. The ends were cut back, 7 bases at V and 3 bases at J, with 18 bases in the middle. Terminally differentiated effector memory CD45RA+ cells were excluded from the naive CD8 cells, which were CD45RO-negative and positively selected for CCR7. The chain links TRBV7-9 to TRBJ2-5; TRBD2 might be the D (5 bases). The source of this sequence is a young man in good health. What was sequenced was naive CD8+ T cells sorted from blood. The CDR3 DNA is TGTGCCAGCACCCGGGTGGGCGGAGGAAAAGAGACCCAGTACTTC. Residues: CASTRVGGGKETQYF.